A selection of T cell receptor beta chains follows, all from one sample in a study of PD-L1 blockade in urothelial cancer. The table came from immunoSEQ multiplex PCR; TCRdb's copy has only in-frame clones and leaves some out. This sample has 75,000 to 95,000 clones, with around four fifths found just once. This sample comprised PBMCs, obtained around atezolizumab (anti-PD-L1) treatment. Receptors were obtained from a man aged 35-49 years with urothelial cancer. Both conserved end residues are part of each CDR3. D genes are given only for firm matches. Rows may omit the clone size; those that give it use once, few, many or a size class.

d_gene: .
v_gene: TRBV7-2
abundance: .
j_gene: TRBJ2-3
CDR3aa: CASSFEPGPIRGGQYF
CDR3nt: TGTGCCAGCAGCTTTGAACCGGGACCCATTAGAGGGGGGCAGTATTTT

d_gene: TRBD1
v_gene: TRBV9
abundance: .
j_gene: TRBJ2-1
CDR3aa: CASTKGQGGEQFF
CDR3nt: TGTGCCAGCACCAAGGGACAGGGAGGAGAGCAGTTCTTC

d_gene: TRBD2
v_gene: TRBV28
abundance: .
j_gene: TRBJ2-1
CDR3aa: CASTFLTREDEQFF
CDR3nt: TGTGCCAGCACCTTTCTCACCCGGGAGGATGAGCAGTTCTTC

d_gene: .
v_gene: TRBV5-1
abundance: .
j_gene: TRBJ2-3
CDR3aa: CASSPWTDFSDTQYF
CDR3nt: TGCGCCAGCAGCCCGTGGACAGACTTTTCAGATACGCAGTATTTT

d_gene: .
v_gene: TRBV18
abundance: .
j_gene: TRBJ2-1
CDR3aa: CASSRPDFIGQFF
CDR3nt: TGTGCCAGCTCACGCCCGGACTTTATCGGGCAGTTCTTC

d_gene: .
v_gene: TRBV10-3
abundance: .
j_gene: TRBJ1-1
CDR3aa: CAIRRDTEAFF
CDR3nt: TGTGCCATCAGGCGGGACACTGAAGCTTTCTTT

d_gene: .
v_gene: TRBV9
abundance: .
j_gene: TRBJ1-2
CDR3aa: CASSDPPGDGYTF
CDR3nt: TGTGCCAGCAGCGACCCCCCCGGGGATGGCTACACCTTC

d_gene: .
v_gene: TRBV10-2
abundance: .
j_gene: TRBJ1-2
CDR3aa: CASRQGRNTYGYTF
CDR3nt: TGCGCCAGCAGGCAAGGGAGAAACACCTATGGCTACACCTTC

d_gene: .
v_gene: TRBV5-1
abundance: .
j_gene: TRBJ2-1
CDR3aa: CASSLGEAYNEQFF
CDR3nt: TGCGCCAGCAGCTTGGGTGAGGCTTACAATGAGCAGTTCTTC

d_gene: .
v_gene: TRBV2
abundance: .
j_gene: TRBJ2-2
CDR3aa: CASSGGGANTGELFF
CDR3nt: TGTGCCAGCAGTGGGGGCGGGGCGAACACCGGGGAGCTGTTTTTT

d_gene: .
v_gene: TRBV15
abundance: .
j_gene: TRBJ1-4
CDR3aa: CATSRVPASGEKLFF
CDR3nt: TGTGCCACCAGCAGAGTTCCCGCCAGTGGTGAAAAACTGTTTTTT

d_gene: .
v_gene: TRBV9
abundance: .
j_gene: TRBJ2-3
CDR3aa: CASSLDFTDTQYF
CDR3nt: TGTGCCAGCAGCTTAGACTTCACAGATACGCAGTATTTT

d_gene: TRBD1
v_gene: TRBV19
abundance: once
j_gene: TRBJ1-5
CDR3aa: CASSMRGQLNQPQHF
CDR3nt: TGTGCCAGTAGTATGAGGGGGCAGCTAAATCAGCCCCAGCATTTT

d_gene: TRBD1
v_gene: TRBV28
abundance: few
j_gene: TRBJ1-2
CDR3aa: CASSRETGTGRGYTF
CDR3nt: TGTGCCAGCAGCCGAGAGACCGGGACAGGGCGTGGCTACACCTTC

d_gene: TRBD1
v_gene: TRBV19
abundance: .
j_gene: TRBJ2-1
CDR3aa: CASTESGTGTRDEQFF
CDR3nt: TGTGCCAGTACCGAATCCGGGACAGGGACGAGGGATGAGCAGTTCTTC

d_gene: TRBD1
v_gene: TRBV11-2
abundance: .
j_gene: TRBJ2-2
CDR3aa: CASTLRQGAGTGELFF
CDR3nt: TGTGCCAGCACCCTCCGACAGGGGGCAGGAACCGGGGAGCTGTTTTTT

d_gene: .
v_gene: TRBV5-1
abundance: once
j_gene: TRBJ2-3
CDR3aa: CASSLEGGQGDTQYF
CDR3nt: TGCGCCAGCAGCTTGGAAGGCGGCCAGGGGGATACGCAGTATTTT

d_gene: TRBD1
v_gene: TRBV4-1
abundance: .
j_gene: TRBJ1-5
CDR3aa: CASSQELGTGGSSNQPQHF
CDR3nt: TGCGCCAGCAGCCAAGAATTAGGGACAGGGGGCAGTAGCAATCAGCCCCAGCATTTT

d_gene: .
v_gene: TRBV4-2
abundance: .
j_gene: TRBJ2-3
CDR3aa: CASSQEALGRVDTQYF
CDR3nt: TGTGCCAGCAGCCAAGAAGCACTAGGACGGGTAGATACGCAGTATTTT

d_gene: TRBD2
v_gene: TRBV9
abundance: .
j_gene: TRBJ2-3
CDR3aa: CASSEVAGEDTQYF
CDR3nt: TGTGCCAGCAGCGAGGTAGCGGGAGAAGATACGCAGTATTTT

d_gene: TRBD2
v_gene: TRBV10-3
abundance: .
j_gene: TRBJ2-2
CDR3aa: CAISPGTSGRKVGELFF
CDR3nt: TGTGCCATCAGTCCCGGGACTAGCGGGAGGAAGGTCGGGGAGCTGTTTTTT

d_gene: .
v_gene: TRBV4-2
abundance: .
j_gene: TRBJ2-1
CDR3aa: CASSQRLDRNNEQFF
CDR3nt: TGTGCCAGCAGCCAACGACTAGATCGAAACAATGAGCAGTTCTTC

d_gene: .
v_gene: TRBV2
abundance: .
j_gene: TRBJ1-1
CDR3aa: CASSDAGRGNTEAFF
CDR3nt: TGTGCCAGCAGTGACGCCGGGAGGGGGAACACTGAAGCTTTCTTT

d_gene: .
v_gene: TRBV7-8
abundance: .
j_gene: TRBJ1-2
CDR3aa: CASSLVWGEGNYGYTF
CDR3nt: TGTGCCAGCAGCTTAGTGTGGGGGGAGGGAAACTATGGCTACACCTTC

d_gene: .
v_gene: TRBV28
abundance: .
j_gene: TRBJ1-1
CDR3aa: CASSFMGANTEAFF
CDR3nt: TGTGCCAGCAGTTTCATGGGGGCAAACACTGAAGCTTTCTTT

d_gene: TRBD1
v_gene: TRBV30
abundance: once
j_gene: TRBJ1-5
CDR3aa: CAWSRQGNQPQHF
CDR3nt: TGTGCCTGGAGCCGACAGGGGAATCAGCCCCAGCATTTT

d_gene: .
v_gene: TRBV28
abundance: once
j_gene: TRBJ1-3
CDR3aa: CASKATTGRPGNTIYF
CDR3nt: TGTGCCAGCAAGGCCACTACAGGGAGACCTGGAAACACCATATATTTT

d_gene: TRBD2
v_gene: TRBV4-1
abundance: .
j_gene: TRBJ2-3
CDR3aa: CASSQGPGGTDTQYF
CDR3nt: TGCGCCAGCAGCCAAGGCCCGGGGGGGACAGATACGCAGTATTTT

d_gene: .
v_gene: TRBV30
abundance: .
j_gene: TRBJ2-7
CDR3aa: CAWSDDRSREYEQYF
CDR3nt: TGTGCCTGGAGTGATGACAGGTCGAGAGAGTACGAGCAGTACTTC

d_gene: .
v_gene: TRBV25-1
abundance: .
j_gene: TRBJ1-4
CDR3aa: CASSEVGQQYEKLFF
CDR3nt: TGTGCCAGCAGTGAGGTCGGACAGCAATATGAAAAACTGTTTTTT

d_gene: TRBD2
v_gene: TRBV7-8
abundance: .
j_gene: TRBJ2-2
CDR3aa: CASSLILGSGIEGTGELFF
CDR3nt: TGTGCCAGCAGCTTAATCTTAGGCAGCGGGATTGAAGGCACCGGGGAGCTGTTTTTT

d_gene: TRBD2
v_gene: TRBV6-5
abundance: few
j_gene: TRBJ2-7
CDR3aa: CASSYSLLGGSYEQYF
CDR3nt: TGTGCCAGCAGTTACTCGTTATTGGGCGGGAGCTACGAGCAGTACTTC

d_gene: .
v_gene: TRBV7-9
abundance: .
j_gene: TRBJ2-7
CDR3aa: CASSFPGRHEQYF
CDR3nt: TGTGCCAGCAGCTTCCCGGGTCGGCACGAGCAGTACTTC

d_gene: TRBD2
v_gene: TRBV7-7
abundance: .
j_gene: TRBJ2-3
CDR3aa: CASSAQGLSTDTQYF
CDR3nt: TGTGCTAGCAGCGCCCAGGGACTATCCACAGATACGCAGTATTTT

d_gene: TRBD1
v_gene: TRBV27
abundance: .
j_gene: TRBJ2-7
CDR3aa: CASAVTGTGTYEQYF
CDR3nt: TGTGCCAGCGCCGTCACGGGGACAGGGACCTACGAGCAGTACTTC

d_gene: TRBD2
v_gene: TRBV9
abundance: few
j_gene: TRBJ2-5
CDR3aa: CASSPRLAGAETQYF
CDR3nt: TGTGCCAGCAGCCCAAGACTAGCGGGAGCAGAGACCCAGTACTTC

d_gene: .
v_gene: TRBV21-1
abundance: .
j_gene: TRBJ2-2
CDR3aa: CASSLGHRTGELFF
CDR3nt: TGTGCCAGCAGCCTGGGACACCGGACCGGGGAGCTGTTTTTT

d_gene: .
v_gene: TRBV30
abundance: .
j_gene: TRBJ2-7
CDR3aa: CAWREGPYEQYF
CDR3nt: TGTGCCTGGAGGGAGGGGCCCTACGAGCAGTACTTC

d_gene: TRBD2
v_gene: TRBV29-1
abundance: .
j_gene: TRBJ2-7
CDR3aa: CSVEAGVPHDEQYF
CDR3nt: TGCAGCGTTGAGGCGGGGGTTCCCCACGACGAGCAGTACTTC

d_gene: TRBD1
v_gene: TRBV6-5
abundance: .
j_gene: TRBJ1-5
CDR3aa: CATRGGTGHQPQHF
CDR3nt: TGTGCCACCCGGGGCGGGACAGGGCACCAGCCCCAGCATTTT

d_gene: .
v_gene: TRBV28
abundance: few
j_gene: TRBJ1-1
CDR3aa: CASDGDTEAFF
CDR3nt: TGTGCCAGCGACGGGGACACTGAAGCTTTCTTT

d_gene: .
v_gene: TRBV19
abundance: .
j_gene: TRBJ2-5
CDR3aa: CASSPFAGTRQETQYF
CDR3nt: TGTGCCAGTAGCCCATTCGCCGGGACAAGACAAGAGACCCAGTACTTC

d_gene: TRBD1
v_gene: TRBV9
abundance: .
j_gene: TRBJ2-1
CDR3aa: CASSPPTGVRNNEQFF
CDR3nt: TGTGCCAGCAGCCCCCCGACAGGGGTGAGGAACAATGAGCAGTTCTTC